The 31 T cell receptor beta chains reported below all come from one sample, sequenced in a study of post-analysis software for immune sequencing data. Tagging with unique molecular identifiers was a feature of the TCR beta cDNA libraries. TCRdb reanalysed the PCR reads using MiXCR and keeps one entry per CDR3 protein. The sample has roughly 800,000 distinct CDR3 sequences; roughly 27% are singletons. Study conclusions and caveats: TRBV5-6, TRBV5-1 and TRBV20-1 were among five TRBV segments more frequent in patients than controls.

These receptors have no known antigen. Sequencing input: blood. Every receptor here comes from a girl aged 5 to 17 with multiple sclerosis.

In this sample, this clonotype turned up a few times. The chain links TRBV20-1 to TRBJ2-7, with 11 bases lining up with TRBD2. The CDR3 sequence is 17 residues long. Germline CDR1 and CDR2: DFQATT and SNEGSKA (reference sequence). V gave up 6 bases and J gave up 7 bases; unmatched junction bases: 20. The CDR3 region has the DNA TGCAGTGCGTCAGATCCCGGGCTAGCGGGAGGCCCGTGGGAGCAGTACTTC. It is translated as CSASDPGLAGGPWEQYF.

Only a few counts were recorded for this clonotype. The chain employs TRBV28 and TRBJ2-5; D may correspond to TRBD1 or TRBD2 (5 bases each). The ends were cut back, 8 bases at V and 2 bases at J, with 24 bases in the middle. The CDR3 length is 17 residues. Looked up from germline, CDR1 is MDHEN and CDR2 is SYDVKM. The CDR3 nucleotides are TGTGCCAGCGCCCCGTATGAGGCCCTGGGGGATCAAGAGACCCAGTACTTC. Amino acids: CASAPYEALGDQETQYF.

This clonotype was found a few times. In DNA, the CDR3 is TGTGCCAGCAGTTACTCGAGCGACCGAAGCTCTGGGGCCAACGTCCTGACTTTC. Its translation: CASSYSSDRSSGANVLTF. The V and J genes are TRBV6-5 and TRBJ2-6; no clear D gene. This CDR3 has 18 residues. V lost 0 bases, J lost 0 bases, and 12 bases lay in between. CDR1 MNHEY and CDR2 SVGAGI come from the germline V gene.

The chain has TRBV20-1 and TRBJ2-1, with a tentative D call TRBD2 (5 bases). The V end was cut by 1 base, the J end by 7 bases, with 8 bases between. The length of the CDR3 is 12 residues. The germline gives CDR1 DFQATT, CDR2 SNEGSKA (reference sequence). The CDR3 coding sequence is TGCAGTGCTAGAGGCGGGCCGAATGAGCAGTTCTTC. The encoded protein is CSARGGPNEQFF.

This chain links TRBV6-2 or TRBV6-3 with TRBJ2-5, with TRBD1 as a possible D gene (6 bases). The last part of the DNA fits TRBJ2-7 better; the J call may be wrong. This CDR3 contains 13 residues. Germline V lookup: CDR1 MNHEY, CDR2 SVGEGT. The CDR3 reads CASTDGQYAEQYF. The CDR3 bases are TGTGCCAGCACCGACGGACAGTACGCCGAGCAGTACTTC.

This clonotype was counted only a few times. The chain joins TRBV7-2 to TRBJ2-5; 11 nucleotides align to TRBD2. Germline V gene lookup returns CDR1 SGHTA and CDR2 FQGNSA. Trimming removed 1 base from V and 4 bases from J; junction bases left unmatched: 5. CDR3 length: 16 residues. CDR3 in amino acids: CASSLVAGGERETQYF. CDR3 sequence (DNA): TGTGCCAGCAGCTTAGTAGCGGGGGGGGAGAGAGAGACCCAGTACTTC. Full variable domain (remainder filled in from reference TRBV7-2 and TRBJ2-5): GAGVSQSPSNKVTEKGKDVELRCDPISGHTALYWYRQSLGQGLEFLIYFQGNSAPDKSGLPSDRFSAERTGGSVSTLTIQRTQQEDSAVYLCASSLVAGGERETQYFGPGTRLLVL.

This clonotype was counted only a few times. The genes are TRBV20-1 and TRBJ2-5, with 8 bases identical to TRBD1. With V trimmed by 1 base and J by 4 bases, 8 bases remained unmatched. The CDR3 totals 15 residues. Germline-derived CDR1 and CDR2 are DFQATT and SNEGSKA (reference sequence). CDR3 sequence: CSARGLQGERETQYF. CDR3 in DNA: TGCAGTGCTAGAGGTTTACAGGGGGAACGAGAGACCCAGTACTTC.

The CDR3 region is CASSSRGVNTGELFF. CDR3 sequence (DNA): TGTGCCAGCAGCTCCCGCGGGGTGAACACCGGGGAGCTGTTTTTT. The V gene is TRBV9, the J gene TRBJ2-2; possibly TRBD2 for D (6 bases). V lost 4 bases and J lost 1, with 11 bases in between. The CDR3 length is 15 residues. Germline CDR1 and CDR2: SGDLS and YYNGEE.

Of note for this clonotype: One junction end does not reproduce the germline sequence, and a read error may be involved. The J gene is TRBJ1-6, the V gene TRBV6-5; tentatively, D is TRBD1 (5 bases). CDR1 is MNHEY, CDR2 SVGAGI, per germline. CDR3 length: 19 residues. The CDR3 spells CASSYSTAGTGSYNSPLHF. Here the CDR3 DNA reads TGTGCCAGCAGTTACTCGACGGCAGGGACGGGCTCCTATAACTCACCCCTCCACTTT.

The chain recombines TRBV12-3 or TRBV12-4 with TRBJ1-2; D might be TRBD1 (5 bases). The CDR3 runs 13 residues. The V gene lost 3 bases and the J gene lost 8 bases, with 13 bases spanning the gap. Written as DNA, the CDR3 is TGTGCCAGCAGTTTTAACAGGTGGAGGGGCTACACCTTC. This translates into CASSFNRWRGYTF.

This clonotype was counted a few times. The chain uses TRBV20-1 and TRBJ2-1; 8 bases align to TRBD2. V was clipped by 5 bases and J by 5 bases; unmatched bases: 11. This CDR3 region has 15 residues. Looked up from germline, CDR1 is DFQATT and CDR2 is SNEGSKA (reference sequence). The CDR3 spells CSAPRGGPSNNEQFF. The CDR3 DNA reads as TGCAGTGCTCCCCGGGGGGGCCCTTCCAACAATGAGCAGTTCTTC.

Concerning this clonotype itself: A much larger clone lies one base from this, so it may be a read error. The chain carries TRBV7-2 and TRBJ2-1, with D perhaps TRBD1 (5 bases). This CDR3 region has 14 residues. The germline V and J ends were trimmed by 0 bases and 9 bases, with 12 bases remaining between them. Germline V gives CDR1 SGHTA, CDR2 FQGNSA. This chain's CDR3 is CASSLAAGRSEQFF. The CDR3 bases are TGTGCCAGCAGCTTAGCAGCAGGGCGGAGTGAGCAGTTCTTC.

The rearrangement links TRBV20-1 to TRBJ2-3, with 9 bases that match TRBD2. J was trimmed by 1 base and V by 6 bases; bases with no gene match: 8. The CDR3 is made up of 15 amino acids. Germline-derived CDR1 and CDR2 are DFQATT and SNEGSKA (reference sequence). CDR3 residues: CSAPGLASGTDTQYF. In DNA form, the CDR3 reads TGCAGTGCGCCTGGACTAGCGTCGGGCACAGATACGCAGTATTTT.

The rearrangement joins TRBV7-9 to TRBJ2-1; TRBD2 might be the D (6 bases). Trimming removed 5 bases at V and 5 bases at J, with 19 bases between. The CDR3 runs to 16 residues. The V gene's germline CDR1 is SEHNR and CDR2 FQNEAQ (reference sequence). This CDR3 reads CASSLVKAGHNNEQFF. For the CDR3, the DNA is TGTGCCAGCAGCCTGGTGAAAGCGGGCCACAACAATGAGCAGTTCTTC.

This clonotype was found a few times. This chain links TRBV7-2 with TRBJ2-7; 9 nucleotides agree with TRBD1. Germline V gene data show CDR1 as SGHTA and CDR2 as FQGNSA. The CDR3 covers 16 residues. V shed 2 bases and J 3 bases; nucleotides not matched to a gene: 8. CDR3 sequence: CASSLPGGQGIYEQYF. Written as DNA, the CDR3 is TGTGCCAGCAGCTTACCGGGGGGACAGGGTATCTACGAGCAGTACTTC.

This clonotype occurred many times. This sequence joins TRBV28 and TRBJ2-5; either TRBD1 or TRBD2 may supply D (7 bases each). The germline gives CDR1 MDHEN, CDR2 SYDVKM. V lost 4 bases and J lost 1, with 10 bases in between. The CDR3 covers 14 residues. For the CDR3, the DNA is TGTGCCAGCAGTTCCAGGGGGGGCCAAGAGACCCAGTACTTC. It codes for CASSSRGGQETQYF.

The V call is TRBV7-2, the J call TRBJ1-4; D is unresolved. The CDR3 covers 12 residues. V lost 5 bases, J lost 8 bases, and 9 bases lay in between. The germline gives CDR1 SGHTA, CDR2 FQGNSA. CDR3 coding DNA: TGTGCCAGCAGCCGGGCGGGGGAAAAACTGTTTTTT. It translates to CASSRAGEKLFF.

The chain is built from TRBV5-1 and TRBJ2-7; 8 positions agree with TRBD2. Germline assignment: CDR1 SGHRS and CDR2 YFSETQ. The trim removed 4 bases at V and 3 bases at J, leaving 9 bases unmatched. This CDR3 is built from 15 residues. CDR3 sequence (DNA): TGCGCCAGCAGCCTGGGGGTAGCGGGGCTCTACGAGCAGTACTTC. It encodes CASSLGVAGLYEQYF.

This clonotype has a single count. The V call is TRBV5-1, the J call TRBJ2-5, with D maybe TRBD2 (6 bases). The germline V gene encodes CDR1 SGHRS and CDR2 YFSETQ. The CDR3 has 15 amino acids. Trimming stripped 3 bases from V and 0 bases from J, with 12 bases between. CDR3 protein: CASSSAGTNQETQYF. CDR3 DNA sequence: TGCGCCAGCAGCTCGGCGGGGACCAACCAAGAGACCCAGTACTTC.

This clonotype appeared a few times. CDR3 loop: CASHRTSYSYNEQFF. CDR3 nucleotides: TGTGCCAGTCACCGAACTAGCTACTCCTACAATGAGCAGTTCTTC. The rearrangement joins TRBV28 to TRBJ2-1; tentative D call: TRBD2 (6 bases). V shed 9 bases and J shed 0 bases, with 15 bases lying between them. Germline loops: CDR1 MDHEN, CDR2 SYDVKM. This CDR3 contains 15 residues.

This clonotype was detected many times. At one boundary the junction diverges from the germline segment, which might be a read error. CDR3 sequence reads: CATSSPDSFEQYF. CDR3 DNA sequence: TGTGCCACCAGCAGTCCCGATTCCTTCGAGCAGTACTTC. This chain uses TRBV15 with TRBJ2-7; unclear D gene. The CDR3 sequence is 13 residues long. Looked up from germline, CDR1 is LNHNV and CDR2 is YYDKDF (reference sequence).

As for this clonotype: Just one base apart from a much larger clone, this may be a read error. This chain connects TRBV10-3 to TRBJ2-4, with a tentative D call TRBD2 (5 bases). The end of the DNA aligns better with TRBJ2-7, so the J call may be wrong. There are 13 residues in the CDR3. Germline values: CDR1 ENHRY, CDR2 SYGVKD. The CDR3 region is CTIQRGGTYEQYF. The CDR3, as DNA: TGTACCATCCAACGGGGTGGGACCTACGAGCAGTACTTC.

This clonotype was recorded a few times. The genes are TRBV4-3 and TRBJ2-1; maybe TRBD2 (7 bases). CDR3 length equals 19 residues. V lost 0 bases and J 0 bases, leaving 18 bases between the germline ends. The germline CDR1 and CDR2 sequences are LGHNA and YSLEER. CDR3 coding DNA: TGCGCCAGCAGCCAAGATCGGGGGGCTAGCGCGAGCTCCTACAATGAGCAGTTCTTC. This gives the protein CASSQDRGASASSYNEQFF.

This clonotype was observed a handful of times. V and J are TRBV12-3 or TRBV12-4 and TRBJ1-5; 9 positions match TRBD1. This CDR3 has 17 amino acids. Unmatched junction bases numbered 13, after V lost 5 bases and J lost 5 bases. This chain's CDR3 is CASSPNLDRGPHQPQHF. CDR3 coding DNA: TGTGCCAGCAGTCCGAATCTGGACAGGGGACCCCATCAGCCCCAGCATTTT.

This clonotype was observed a handful of times. The chain couples TRBV28 to TRBJ2-3; D not certain. The CDR3 contains 12 residues. Germline V gene data show CDR1 as MDHEN and CDR2 as SYDVKM. V was shortened by 6 bases and J by 5 bases, with 9 bases between the two germline ends. Here the CDR3 reads CASRETGDTQYF. As DNA, the CDR3 is TGTGCCAGCAGAGAGACGGGAGATACGCAGTATTTT. Full variable domain (outside the CDR3, taken from reference TRBV28 and TRBJ2-3): DVKVTQSSRYLVKRTGEKVFLECVQDMDHENMFWYRQDPGLGLRLIYFSYDVKMKEKGDIPEGYSVSREKKERFSLILESASTNQTSMYLCASRETGDTQYFGPGTRLTVL.

The chain has TRBV20-1 and TRBJ1-1; a weak D match, TRBD1 (5 bases). Germline loops: CDR1 DFQATT, CDR2 SNEGSKA (reference sequence). V shed 0 bases and J shed 6 bases, with 17 bases lying between them. CDR3 length equals 15 residues. CDR3 residues: CSARDLNRGYPEAFF. CDR3 coding DNA: TGCAGTGCTAGAGATTTGAATAGGGGTTACCCTGAAGCTTTCTTT.

V and J are TRBV27 and TRBJ2-1, with 13 positions matching TRBD2. CDR1 is MNHEY and CDR2 is SMNVEV in the germline V gene (reference sequence). The V segment lost 5 bases and the J segment 10 bases; nucleotides outside the gene matches: 8. The CDR3 is 15 residues long. The CDR3 spells CASSIRLAGGGEQFF. The DNA for the CDR3 is TGTGCCAGCAGTATCCGACTAGCGGGGGGCGGAGAGCAGTTCTTC.

The CDR3 DNA is TGCAGTGCCCCGACGGAACAAGAGACCCAGTACTTC. Its translation: CSAPTEQETQYF. The chain uses TRBV20-1 and TRBJ2-5, with D unresolved. V lost 6 bases to trimming and J lost 2 bases, with 10 bases between them. Germline CDR1 and CDR2: DFQATT and SNEGSKA (reference sequence). The CDR3 totals 12 residues.

This chain uses TRBV28 with TRBJ2-5; D gene ambiguous. V was pared by 8 bases and J by 4 bases, with 20 bases between. The CDR3 has 15 residues. Germline assignment: CDR1 MDHEN and CDR2 SYDVKM. This chain's CDR3 is CASSEAVRPPETQYF. CDR3 in DNA: TGTGCCAGCTCTGAGGCCGTCAGACCCCCAGAGACCCAGTACTTC.

Only a few counts were recorded for this clonotype. The chain has TRBV29-1 and TRBJ1-2; no clear D gene. The V end was cut by 4 bases, the J end by 3 bases, with 6 bases between. Germline loops: CDR1 SQVTM, CDR2 ANQGSEA. The CDR3 runs to 11 residues. CDR3 region: CSVGMDYGYTF. In DNA form, the CDR3 reads TGCAGCGTTGGGATGGACTATGGCTACACCTTC.

V gene TRBV20-1 combines with J gene TRBJ1-2; 12 bases are a match to TRBD1. Germline V lookup: CDR1 DFQATT, CDR2 SNEGSKA (reference sequence). There are 13 residues in the CDR3. The trim removed 5 bases at V and 7 bases at J, leaving 5 bases unmatched. Written as DNA, the CDR3 is TGCAGTGCTTCCGGGACAGGGGGCGGTGGCTACACCTTC. It is translated as CSASGTGGGGYTF.